This section outlines one T cell receptor (beta chain) sequence together with its context. The data were taken from a study of blood T cell repertoires in COVID-19. Background on the study: Acute-phase and convalescent COVID-19 samples originated in the United States, Italy and Spain. Sources were T cells, B-cell-depleted T cells, or PBMCs; the material itself was cDNA or gDNA.

In the authors' methods: Reference gene primer amplification gave nucleated cell count estimates. Generated by immunoSEQ multiplex PCR, the TCRdb table keeps only in-frame clones and is missing some. V and J calls and clone size are as listed in that table; D and trimming were resolved from the DNA. The sample records some 210,000 clones, about nine tenths being singletons. The CDR3 runs to 15 residues. Germline V gives CDR1 SGDLS, CDR2 YYNGEE. V was clipped by 0 bases and J by 4 bases; unmatched bases: 5. This rearrangement joins TRBV9 to TRBJ2-7; 9 nucleotides align to TRBD2. The source is a man aged 55 to 70 who had recovered from COVID-19. Sample: peripheral blood. CDR3 DNA sequence: TGTGCCAGCAGCGTAGGCGGGGGGGCAATATACGAGCAGTACTTC. This translates into CASSVGGGAIYEQYF. Supplemented by reference TRBV9 and TRBJ2-7, the full variable domain reads DSGVTQTPKHLITATGQRVTLRCSPRSGDLSVYWYQQSLDQGLQFLIQYYNGEERAKGNILERFSAQQFPDLHSELNLSSLELGDSALYFCASSVGGGAIYEQYFGPGTRLTVT.